This T cell receptor (beta chain) was observed in a study of blood T cell repertoires in COVID-19. About the research overall: Samples taken during acute and convalescent COVID-19 were collected in the United States, Italy and Spain. The analysed material was cDNA or gDNA that came from T cells, B-cell-depleted T cells, or PBMCs.

With regard to this clone: This specimen includes other DNA sequences encoding the same CDR3.

Germline V gene data show CDR1 as SGHRS and CDR2 as YFSETQ. V lost 1 base to trimming and J lost 0 bases, with 11 bases between them. The CDR3 extends over 16 amino acids. How the authors handled the data: Estimated nucleated cell counts came from reference gene primer amplification. Here immunoSEQ multiplex PCR was the method, and the copy in TCRdb shows in-frame clones only, minus some. From that table come the V and J calls and clone size; the DNA was used to work out D and trimming. The table includes some 190,000 clones, more than 80% detected once. The sample taken for sequencing was peripheral blood. This clonotype was sampled from a woman aged 60-70 years with acute or convalescent COVID-19. The rearrangement joins TRBV5-1 to TRBJ2-1; TRBD2 might be the D (6 bases). The CDR3 loop reads CASSLLAGSSYNEQFF. CDR3 DNA sequence: TGCGCCAGCAGCTTGTTGGCGGGAAGCTCCTACAATGAGCAGTTCTTC. The full variable domain, in which reference TRBV5-1 and TRBJ2-1 provide the parts outside the CDR3, is KAGVTQTPRYLIKTRGQQVTLSCSPISGHRSVSWYQQTPGQGLQFLFEYFSETQRNKGNFPGRFSGRQFSNSRSEMNVSTLELGDSALYLCASSLLAGSSYNEQFFGPGTRLTVL.